The rows below give T cell receptor beta chains drawn from one sample of a study of T cell responses to AZD1222 COVID-19 vaccine. Profiled with immunoSEQ multiplex PCR; TCRdb holds only in-frame clones, not every one. The profile shows some 80,000 clones, about nine tenths of them singletons. The material sequenced was peripheral blood, taken 28 days after the second dose of the MenACWY control vaccine. The origin of the receptors is an adult who received the MenACWY meningococcal vaccine as a control. The CDR3 runs from the conserved cysteine through the conserved F or W. The order of the fields is CDR3 length, V gene, CDR3 protein.

>15|TRBV7-2
CASSLAGQGYQPQHF
>14|TRBV4-3
CASSQDNGAGELFF
>19|TRBV3-1/TRBV3-2
CASSPMGQGAYLNSHGYTF
>16|TRBV18
CASSPSDGLGDSPLHF
>14|TRBV5-4
CASSLGGSNEKLFF
>16|TRBV6-4
CASSPGLAGGPDTQYF
>14|TRBV11-1
CASNRDRRTDTQYF
>15|TRBV14
CASSQVRGRLTEAFF
>15|TRBV7-2
CASSPGRGGNTEAFF
>14|TRBV6-5
CASSRWGENSPLHF
>13|TRBV5-6
CASSLTRTLQWTF
>13|TRBV6-6
CASSSLGWETQYF
>16|TRBV15
CATSRDRGLPGNTIYF
>18|TRBV5-6
CASRRRPGTGVGNYGYTF
>14|TRBV19
CASSTRTDYNEQFF
>13|TRBV30
CAWSAEIGQPQHF
>13|TRBV10-3
CAIPGANTGELFF
>14|TRBV7-8
CASSSRPSGNTIYF
>18|TRBV4-3
CASSQDLAGGFSGNTIYF
>11|TRBV27
CASSLGNEQFF
>14|TRBV19
CATAGTGRGTEAFF
>13|TRBV28
CASKGGVAEKLFF
>13|TRBV2
CASIFEAYSEAFF
>12|TRBV30
CASGAYNEKLFF
>12|TRBV24-1
CATSDDLDTQYF